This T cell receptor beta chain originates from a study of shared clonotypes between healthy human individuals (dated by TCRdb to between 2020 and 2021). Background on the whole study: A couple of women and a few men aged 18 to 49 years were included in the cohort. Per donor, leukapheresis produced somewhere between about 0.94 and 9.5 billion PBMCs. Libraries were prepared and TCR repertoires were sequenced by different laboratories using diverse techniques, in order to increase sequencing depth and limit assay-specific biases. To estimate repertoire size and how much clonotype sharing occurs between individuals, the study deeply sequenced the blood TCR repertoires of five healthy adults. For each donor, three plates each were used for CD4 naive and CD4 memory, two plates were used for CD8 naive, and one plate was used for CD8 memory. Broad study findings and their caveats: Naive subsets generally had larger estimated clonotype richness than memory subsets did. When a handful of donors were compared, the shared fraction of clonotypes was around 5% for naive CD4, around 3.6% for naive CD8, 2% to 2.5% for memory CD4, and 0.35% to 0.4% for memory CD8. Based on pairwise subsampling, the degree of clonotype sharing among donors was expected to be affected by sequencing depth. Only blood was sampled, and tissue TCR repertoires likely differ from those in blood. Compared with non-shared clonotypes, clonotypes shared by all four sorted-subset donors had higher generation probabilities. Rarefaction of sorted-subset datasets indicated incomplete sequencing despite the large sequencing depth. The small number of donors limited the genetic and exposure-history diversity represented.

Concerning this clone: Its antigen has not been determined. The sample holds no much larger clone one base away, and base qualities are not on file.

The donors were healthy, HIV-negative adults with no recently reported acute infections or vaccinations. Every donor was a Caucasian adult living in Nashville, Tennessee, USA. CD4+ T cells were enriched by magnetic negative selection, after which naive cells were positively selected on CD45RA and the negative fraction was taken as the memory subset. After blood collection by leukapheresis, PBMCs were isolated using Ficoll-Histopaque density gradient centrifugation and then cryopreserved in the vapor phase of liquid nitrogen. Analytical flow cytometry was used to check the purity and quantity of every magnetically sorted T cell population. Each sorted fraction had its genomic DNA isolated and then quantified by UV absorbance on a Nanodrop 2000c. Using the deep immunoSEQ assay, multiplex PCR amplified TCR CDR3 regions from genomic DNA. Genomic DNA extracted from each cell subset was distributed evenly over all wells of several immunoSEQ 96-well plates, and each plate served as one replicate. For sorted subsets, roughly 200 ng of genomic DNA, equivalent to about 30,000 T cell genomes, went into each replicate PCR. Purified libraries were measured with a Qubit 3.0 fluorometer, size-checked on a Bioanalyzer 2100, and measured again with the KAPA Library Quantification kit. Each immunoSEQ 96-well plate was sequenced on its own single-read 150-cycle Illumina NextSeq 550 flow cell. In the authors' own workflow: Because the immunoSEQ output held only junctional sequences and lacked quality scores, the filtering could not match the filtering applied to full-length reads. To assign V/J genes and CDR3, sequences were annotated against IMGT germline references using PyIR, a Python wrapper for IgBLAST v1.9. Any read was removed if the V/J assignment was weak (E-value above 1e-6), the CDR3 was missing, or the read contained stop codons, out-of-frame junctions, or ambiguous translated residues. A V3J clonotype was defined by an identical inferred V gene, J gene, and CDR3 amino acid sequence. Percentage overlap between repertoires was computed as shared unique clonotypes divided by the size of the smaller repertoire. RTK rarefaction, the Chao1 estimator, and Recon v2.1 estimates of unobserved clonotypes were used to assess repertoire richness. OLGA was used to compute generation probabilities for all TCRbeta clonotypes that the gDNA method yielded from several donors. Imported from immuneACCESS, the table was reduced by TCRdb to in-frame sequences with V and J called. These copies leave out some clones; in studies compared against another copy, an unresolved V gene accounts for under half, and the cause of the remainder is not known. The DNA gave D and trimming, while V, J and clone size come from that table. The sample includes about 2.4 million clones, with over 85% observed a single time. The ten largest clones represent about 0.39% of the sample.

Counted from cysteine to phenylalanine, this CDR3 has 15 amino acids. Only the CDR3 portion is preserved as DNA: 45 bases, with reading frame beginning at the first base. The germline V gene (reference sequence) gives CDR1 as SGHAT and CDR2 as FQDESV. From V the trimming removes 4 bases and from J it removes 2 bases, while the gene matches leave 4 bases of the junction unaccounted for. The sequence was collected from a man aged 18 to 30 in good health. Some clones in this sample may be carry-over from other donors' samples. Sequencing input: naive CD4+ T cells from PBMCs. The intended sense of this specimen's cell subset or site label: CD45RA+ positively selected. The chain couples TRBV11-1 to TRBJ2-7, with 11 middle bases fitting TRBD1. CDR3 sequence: CASSSRDRGAYEQYF. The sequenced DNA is TGTGCCAGCAGCTCACGGGACAGGGGGGCCTACGAGCAGTACTTC.